Listed here are 8 T cell receptor beta chains from one sample, sequenced in a study of glioma-infiltrating T cells. TCR alpha and beta CDR3 regions were amplified from RNA using iRepertoire nested multiplex PCR. TCRdb reanalysed the multiplex PCR reads using MiXCR and keeps one entry per CDR3 protein. The repertoire holds fewer than 110,000 distinct CDR3 sequences, with roughly 30% as singletons. Input material: glioma tissue, nonneoplastic brain tissue, or PBMCs (not recorded which). These receptors originate from a human donor with low-grade glioma or glioblastoma, undergoing nonglioma brain surgery, or in good health (not recorded which).

A single count supports this clonotype. Being one base from a much bigger clone, this may be a read error. This chain uses TRBV6-9 with TRBJ2-3; 8 bases align to TRBD2. In germline, CDR1 is MNHGY, CDR2 SVAAGI. V dropped 4 bases and J dropped 6; count of bases not matched to a gene: 15. CDR3 size: 17 residues. The CDR3 here is CASSSPSGRAIRDTQYF. The CDR3 nucleotides read TGTGCCAGCAGTTCCCCTAGCGGGCGGGCAATAAGGGATACGCAGTATTTT.

This clonotype was observed many times. The V call is TRBV6-1, the J call TRBJ2-7; TRBD1 agrees at 7 bases. The germline CDR1 and CDR2 sequences are MNHNS and SASEGT. The CDR3 runs to 14 residues. V dropped 6 bases and J dropped 2; count of bases not matched to a gene: 7. The CDR3 spells CASRPDRETYEQYF. CDR3 nucleotides: TGTGCCAGCAGGCCAGACAGGGAAACCTACGAGCAGTACTTC.

This clonotype was seen only a few times. V gene TRBV4-1 combines with J gene TRBJ2-3; D not certain. In germline, CDR1 is MGHRA, CDR2 YSYEKL. The CDR3 is 16 residues long. Trimming stripped 5 bases from V and 0 bases from J, with 15 bases between. In nucleotides, the CDR3 is TGCGCCAGCAGCAAAAAGATAACTTCTAGCACAGATACGCAGTATTTT. Its protein is CASSKKITSSTDTQYF.

As regards this clonotype: This clone may be a read error of a much larger clone one base away. The chain is built from TRBV28 and TRBJ1-6, with unresolved D. Germline V lookup: CDR1 MDHEN, CDR2 SYDVKM. CDR3 size: 13 residues. V was clipped by 10 bases and J by 5 bases, with 12 bases between them. DNA for the CDR3: TGTGCCATCGCCGGCGGACATAATTCACCCCTCCACTTT. Translating it yields CAIAGGHNSPLHF.

The genes are TRBV12-3 or TRBV12-4 and TRBJ1-3, with D perhaps matching TRBD1 (6 bases). V was shortened by 7 bases and J by 0 bases, with 13 bases between the two germline ends. The CDR3 contains 15 residues. CDR3 residues: CASNPGTYSGNTIYF. In DNA, the CDR3 is TGTGCCAGCAATCCCGGGACATACTCTGGAAACACCATATATTTT.

This clonotype appeared many times. The rearrangement joins TRBV18 to TRBJ2-3, with unresolved D. The germline V gene has CDR1 KGHSH and CDR2 LQKENI. Trimming took 2 bases from V and 2 from J, leaving 11 bases between them. CDR3 length equals 15 residues. CDR3 DNA sequence: TGTGCCAGCTCACCAGGGATAATGATCACAGATACGCAGTATTTT. Its protein is CASSPGIMITDTQYF.

The sample holds many counts of this clonotype. The rearrangement uses TRBV7-8 and TRBJ2-7; no definite D call. The CDR3 consists of 13 residues. Looked up from germline, CDR1 is SGHVS and CDR2 is FQNEAQ. Trimming pared 1 base from V and 1 base from J, leaving 5 bases between. The CDR3 reads CASSLVASYEQYF. Written as DNA, the CDR3 is TGTGCCAGCAGCTTAGTCGCTTCCTACGAGCAGTACTTC.

This chain joins TRBV27 and TRBJ2-1; D not certain. The CDR3 spans 11 residues. Trimming removed 6 bases at V and 14 bases at J, with 14 bases between. Germline V gives CDR1 MNHEY, CDR2 SMNVEV (reference sequence). CDR3 protein: CASRKVYGEFF. CDR3 sequence (DNA): TGTGCCAGCAGGAAGGTTTATGGGGAGTTCTTC.